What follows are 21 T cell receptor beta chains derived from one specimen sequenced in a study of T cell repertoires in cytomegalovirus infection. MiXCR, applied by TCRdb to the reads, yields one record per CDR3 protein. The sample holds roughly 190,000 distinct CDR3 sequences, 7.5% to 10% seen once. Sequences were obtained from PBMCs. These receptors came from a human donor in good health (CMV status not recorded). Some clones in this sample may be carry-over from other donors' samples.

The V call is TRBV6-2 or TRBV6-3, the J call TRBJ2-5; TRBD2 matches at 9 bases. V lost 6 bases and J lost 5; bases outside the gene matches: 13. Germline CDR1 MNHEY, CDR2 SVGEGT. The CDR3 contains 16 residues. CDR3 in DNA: TGTGCCAGCAGACCCGGTGTAGCGGGGGCCTTCGAGACCCAGTACTTC. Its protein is CASRPGVAGAFETQYF.

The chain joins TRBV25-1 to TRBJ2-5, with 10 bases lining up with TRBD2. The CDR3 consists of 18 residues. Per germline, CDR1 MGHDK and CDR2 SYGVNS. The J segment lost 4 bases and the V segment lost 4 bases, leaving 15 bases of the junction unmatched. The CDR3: CASSGGVRILAGVETQYF. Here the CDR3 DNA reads TGTGCCAGCAGTGGGGGGGTGAGAATCCTAGCGGGAGTAGAGACCCAGTACTTC.

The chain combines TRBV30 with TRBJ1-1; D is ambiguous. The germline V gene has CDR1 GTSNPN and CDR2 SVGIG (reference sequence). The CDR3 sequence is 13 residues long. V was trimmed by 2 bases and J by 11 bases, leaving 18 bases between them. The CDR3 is CAWSILLSRGAFF. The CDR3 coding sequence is TGTGCCTGGAGTATCCTACTTTCCCGCGGGGCTTTCTTT. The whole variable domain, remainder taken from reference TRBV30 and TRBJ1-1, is SQTIHQWPATLVQPVGSPLSLECTVEGTSNPNLYWYRQAAGRGLQLLFYSVGIGQISSEVPQNLSASRPQDRQFILSSKKLLLSDSGFYLCAWSILLSRGAFFGQGTRLTVV.

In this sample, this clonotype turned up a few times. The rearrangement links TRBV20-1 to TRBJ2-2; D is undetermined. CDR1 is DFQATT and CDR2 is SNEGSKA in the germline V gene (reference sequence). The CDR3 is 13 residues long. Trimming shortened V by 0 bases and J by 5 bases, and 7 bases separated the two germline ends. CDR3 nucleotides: TGCAGTGCTAGAGATCTCCGTACCGGGGAGCTGTTTTTT. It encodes CSARDLRTGELFF.

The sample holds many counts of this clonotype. For the CDR3, the DNA is TGTGCCAGCAGCGCAGGGCGGGAGCGGTCCTACGAGCAGTACTTC. Encoded protein: CASSAGRERSYEQYF. The chain uses TRBV7-3 and TRBJ2-7; 7 nucleotides agree with TRBD2. Germline CDR1 SGHTA, CDR2 FQGTGA. The CDR3 runs to 15 residues. The J segment lost 1 base and the V segment lost 5 bases, leaving 8 bases of the junction unmatched.

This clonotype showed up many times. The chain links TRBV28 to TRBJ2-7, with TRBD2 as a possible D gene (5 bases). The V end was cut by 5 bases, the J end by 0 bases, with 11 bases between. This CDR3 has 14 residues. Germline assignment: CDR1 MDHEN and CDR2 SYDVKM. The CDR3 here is CASSPPGNSYEQYF. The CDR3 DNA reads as TGTGCCAGCAGTCCCCCGGGAAACTCCTACGAGCAGTACTTC.

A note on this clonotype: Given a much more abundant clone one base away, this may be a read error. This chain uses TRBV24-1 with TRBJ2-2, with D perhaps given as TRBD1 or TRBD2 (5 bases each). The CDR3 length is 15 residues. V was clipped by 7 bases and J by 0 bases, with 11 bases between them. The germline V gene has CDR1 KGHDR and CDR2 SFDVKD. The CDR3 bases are TGTGCCACCAGCTCCGGGACGGCGAACACCGGGGAGCTGTTTTTT. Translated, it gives CATSSGTANTGELFF.

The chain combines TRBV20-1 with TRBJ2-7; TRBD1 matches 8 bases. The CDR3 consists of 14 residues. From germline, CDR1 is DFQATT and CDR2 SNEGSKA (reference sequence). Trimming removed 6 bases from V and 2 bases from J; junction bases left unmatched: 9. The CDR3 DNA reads TGCAGTGCCCAGACAGGGGACTTAACCTACGAGCAGTACTTC. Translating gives CSAQTGDLTYEQYF.

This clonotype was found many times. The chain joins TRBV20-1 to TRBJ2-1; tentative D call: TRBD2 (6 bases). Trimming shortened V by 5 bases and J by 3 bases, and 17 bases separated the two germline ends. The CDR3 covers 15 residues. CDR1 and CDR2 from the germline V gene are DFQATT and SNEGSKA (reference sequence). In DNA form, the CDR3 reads TGCAGTGCTTGGGGGGAGCTGCCTCACTACAATGAGCAGTTCTTC. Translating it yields CSAWGELPHYNEQFF.

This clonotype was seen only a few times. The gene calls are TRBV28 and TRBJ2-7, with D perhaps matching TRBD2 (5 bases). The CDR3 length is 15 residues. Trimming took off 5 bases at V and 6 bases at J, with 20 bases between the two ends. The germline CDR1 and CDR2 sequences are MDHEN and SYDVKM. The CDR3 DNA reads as TGTGCCAGCAGTACCGGCGTACTAGGTCAAGTCGAGCAGTACTTC. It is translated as CASSTGVLGQVEQYF.

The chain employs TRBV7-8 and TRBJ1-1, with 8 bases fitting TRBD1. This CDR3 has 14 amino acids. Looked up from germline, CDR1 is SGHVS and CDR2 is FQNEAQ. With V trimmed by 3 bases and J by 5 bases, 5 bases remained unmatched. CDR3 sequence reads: CASSLDRVKTEAFF. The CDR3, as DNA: TGTGCCAGCAGCTTGGACAGGGTCAAAACTGAAGCTTTCTTT.

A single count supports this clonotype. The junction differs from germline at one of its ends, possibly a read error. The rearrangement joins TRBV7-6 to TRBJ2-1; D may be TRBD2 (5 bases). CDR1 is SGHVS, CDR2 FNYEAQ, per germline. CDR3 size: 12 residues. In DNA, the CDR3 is TGTGCCAACAGCGGCGAAGATGGTGAGCAGTTCTTC. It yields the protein CANSGEDGEQFF.

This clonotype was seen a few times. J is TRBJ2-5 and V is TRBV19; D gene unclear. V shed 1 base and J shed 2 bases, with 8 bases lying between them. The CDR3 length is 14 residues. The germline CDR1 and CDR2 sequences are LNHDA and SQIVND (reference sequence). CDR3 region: CASSIAGRQETQYF. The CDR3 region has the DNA TGTGCCAGTAGTATAGCCGGGCGACAAGAGACCCAGTACTTC.

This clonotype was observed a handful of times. The CDR3, as DNA: TGTGCCAGCAGCCGACCGTCTAGCGGGGTGTCCACAGATACGCAGTATTTT. Translating gives CASSRPSSGVSTDTQYF. The rearrangement uses TRBV9 and TRBJ2-3; 9 bases line up with TRBD2. This CDR3 spans 17 amino acids. The V gene end was trimmed by 4 bases and the J gene end by 2 bases; junction bases not matched to a gene: 11. Germline V CDR1 and CDR2: SGDLS, YYNGEE.

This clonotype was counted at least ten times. The CDR3 spells CASSLERGRVETQYF. In DNA, the CDR3 is TGTGCCAGCAGCTTAGAGAGGGGGCGCGTGGAGACCCAGTACTTC. The rearrangement joins TRBV7-2 to TRBJ2-5, with 7 nucleotides matching TRBD1. With V trimmed by 1 base and J by 5 bases, 7 bases remained unmatched. The CDR3 length is 15 residues. CDR1 is SGHTA and CDR2 is FQGNSA in the germline V gene.

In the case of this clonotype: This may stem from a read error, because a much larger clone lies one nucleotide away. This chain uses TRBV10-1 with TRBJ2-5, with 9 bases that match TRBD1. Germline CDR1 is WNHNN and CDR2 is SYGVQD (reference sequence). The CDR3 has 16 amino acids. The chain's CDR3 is CPSSGYSTGGQETQYF. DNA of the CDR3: TGCCCCAGCAGTGGATACTCGACAGGGGGTCAAGAGACCCAGTACTTC.

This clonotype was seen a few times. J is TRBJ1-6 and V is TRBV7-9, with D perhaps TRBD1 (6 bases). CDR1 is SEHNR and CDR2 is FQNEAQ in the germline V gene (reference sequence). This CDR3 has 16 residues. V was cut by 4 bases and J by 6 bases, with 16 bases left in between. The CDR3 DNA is TGTGCCAGCAGCTCTTCGGCGACAGGCGTTAATTCACCCCTCCACTTT. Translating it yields CASSSSATGVNSPLHF. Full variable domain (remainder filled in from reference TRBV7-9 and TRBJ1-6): DTGVSQNPRHKITKRGQNVTFRCDPISEHNRLYWYRQTLGQGPEFLTYFQNEAQLEKSRLLSDRFSAERPKGSFSTLEIQRTEQGDSAMYLCASSSSATGVNSPLHFGNGTRLTVT.

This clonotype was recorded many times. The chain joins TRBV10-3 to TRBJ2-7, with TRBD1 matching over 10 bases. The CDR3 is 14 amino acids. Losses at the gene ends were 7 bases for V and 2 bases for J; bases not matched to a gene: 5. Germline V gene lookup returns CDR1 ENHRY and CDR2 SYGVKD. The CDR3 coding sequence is TGTGCCATCAACCCGGGACAGGGGCCCTACGAGCAGTACTTC. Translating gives CAINPGQGPYEQYF.

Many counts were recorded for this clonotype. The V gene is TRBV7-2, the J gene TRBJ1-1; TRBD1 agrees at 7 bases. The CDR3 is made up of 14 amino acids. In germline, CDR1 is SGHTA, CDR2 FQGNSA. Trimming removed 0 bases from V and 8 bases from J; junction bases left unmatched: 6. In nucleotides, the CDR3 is TGTGCCAGCAGCTTAGCTTACAGGGGTGGAGAAGCTTTCTTT. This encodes CASSLAYRGGEAFF.

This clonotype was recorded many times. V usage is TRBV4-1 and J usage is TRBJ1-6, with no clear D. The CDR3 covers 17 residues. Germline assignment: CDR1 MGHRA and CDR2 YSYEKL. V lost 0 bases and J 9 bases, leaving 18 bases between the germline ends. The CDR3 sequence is CASSQEAQLLSGSPLHF. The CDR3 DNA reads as TGCGCCAGCAGCCAAGAAGCACAACTCTTATCCGGTTCACCCCTCCACTTT.

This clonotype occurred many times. The CDR3: CASSSTGTSAHEQFF. In DNA form, the CDR3 reads TGTGCCAGCAGCTCGACCGGGACTAGCGCCCATGAGCAGTTCTTC. The chain recombines TRBV7-2 with TRBJ2-1, with 10 bases identical to TRBD2. V gave up 4 bases and J gave up 8 bases; unmatched junction bases: 8. The CDR3 length is 15 residues. Germline loops: CDR1 SGHTA, CDR2 FQGNSA.